This entry is about one T cell receptor (beta chain). No antigen is known for it. CDR3 length: 16 amino acids. CDR1 is MDHEN and CDR2 is SYDVKM in the germline V gene. Trimming cost V 3 bases and J 3 bases, with 18 bases left between them. This specimen belongs to a study of shared clonotypes between healthy human individuals. Findings and caveats of the study: All-four-donor shared clonotypes had higher generation probabilities than non-shared clonotypes did. A handful of donors showed sharing of 4.5% to 5% of naive CD4 clonotypes. The authors expected sequencing depth to affect clonotype sharing among donors.

Profiling relied on immunoSEQ multiplex PCR, and the TCRdb table lists in-frame clones only, not all of them. The sample includes roughly 2.5 million clones, roughly 92% of them seen just once. This sequence was found in a man between 18 and 35 years old in good health. Sequencing used naive CD4+ T cells sorted from blood. The sample's subset: CD45RA+ positively selected. The chain recombines TRBV28 with TRBJ2-7; TRBD1 or TRBD2 may be the D gene (6 bases each). CDR3 region: CASSFTRSKGGYEQYF. CDR3 bases: TGTGCCAGCAGTTTTACCCGCTCGAAGGGGGGCTACGAGCAGTACTTC.